These 9 T cell receptor beta chains share one sample of origin, sequenced in a study of graft-versus-host responses after intestinal transplantation. Their recognized antigens are unknown. Repertoires were generated with immunoSEQ multiplex PCR, while TCRdb's copy carries only in-frame clones and drops some. The sample includes 130,000 or so clones, about 93% of them seen just once. Source: unstimulated CD4+ T cells sorted from spleen or lymph node cells, taken before intestinal transplant. All receptors derive from a human donor who received an intestinal transplant.

The V and J genes are TRBV6-5 and TRBJ2-2; D is ambiguous. The CDR3 sequence is 14 residues long. The V end lost 5 bases, the J end lost 6 bases, and 13 bases lay between the germline ends. Per germline, CDR1 MNHEY and CDR2 SVGAGI. The CDR3 DNA follows: TGTGCCAGCAGTACGATCCTAGGAGCCGGGGAGCTGTTTTTT. The encoded protein is CASSTILGAGELFF.

This clone was seen just once. This sequence joins TRBV27 and TRBJ1-6, with D maybe TRBD1 (5 bases). This CDR3 spans 14 amino acids. Germline-derived CDR1 and CDR2 are MNHEY and SMNVEV (reference sequence). The V end lost 2 bases, the J end lost 7 bases, and 9 bases lay between the germline ends. CDR3 nucleotide sequence: TGTGCCAGCAGTTTAAGGGGCGGAAATTCACCCCTCCACTTT. It specifies CASSLRGGNSPLHF.

The chain employs TRBV28 and TRBJ2-1, with D perhaps matching TRBD2 (6 bases). In germline, CDR1 is MDHEN, CDR2 SYDVKM. The ends were cut back, 1 base at V and 1 base at J, with 14 bases in the middle. The CDR3 contains 17 residues. CDR3 nucleotide sequence: TGTGCCAGCAGTTTATCCCCCGAGGGGAGGTCCTACAATGAGCAGTTCTTC. As protein: CASSLSPEGRSYNEQFF.

The chain uses TRBV7-9 and TRBJ2-7; TRBD1 aligns across 9 bases. Germline CDR1 and CDR2: SEHNR and FQNEAQ (reference sequence). This CDR3 is 18 amino acids long. With 1 base clipped from V and 3 bases from J, the junction kept 13 bases outside the gene matches. The CDR3 DNA reads as TGTGCCAGCAGCTTAGTTGGGGGTCTCCGGGACAGGGACTACGAGCAGTACTTC. Translated, it gives CASSLVGGLRDRDYEQYF.

J is TRBJ2-5 and V is TRBV19; tentative D call: TRBD2 (5 bases). The V gene lost 4 bases and the J gene lost 0 bases, with 15 bases spanning the gap. The CDR3 consists of 16 residues. CDR1 and CDR2 from the germline V gene are LNHDA and SQIVND (reference sequence). The CDR3 bases are TGTGCCAGTAGTAATAGTGGGCCGGGATACCAAGAGACCCAGTACTTC. As protein: CASSNSGPGYQETQYF.

The chain joins TRBV5-4 to TRBJ2-7, with TRBD1 identical over 12 bases. Germline CDR1 is SGHNT and CDR2 is YYREEE (reference sequence). CDR3 length: 15 amino acids. J lost 4 bases, V lost 4 bases, and 6 bases had no gene match. The CDR3 sequence is CASSTGQGARYEQYF. CDR3 sequence (DNA): TGTGCCAGCAGCACGGGACAGGGGGCCAGGTACGAGCAGTACTTC.

V is TRBV25-1 and J is TRBJ2-2; no clear D gene. Trimming left V 1 base short and J 5 bases short, with 8 bases between. The CDR3 extends over 14 amino acids. Germline CDR1 is MGHDK and CDR2 is SYGVNS. The CDR3 here is CASSELGPTGELFF. CDR3 bases: TGTGCCAGCAGTGAATTAGGCCCAACCGGGGAGCTGTTTTTT.

This chain connects TRBV28 to TRBJ2-1; 8 bases fit TRBD2. Per germline, CDR1 MDHEN and CDR2 SYDVKM. V lost 7 bases to trimming and J lost 0 bases; unmatched junction nucleotides: 2. CDR3 length equals 14 residues. CDR3 DNA: TGTGCCAGCATTGCGGGAGGCTCCTACAATGAGCAGTTCTTC. Encoded protein: CASIAGGSYNEQFF. The whole variable domain, filled in from reference TRBV28 and TRBJ2-1, reads DVKVTQSSRYLVKRTGEKVFLECVQDMDHENMFWYRQDPGLGLRLIYFSYDVKMKEKGDIPEGYSVSREKKERFSLILESASTNQTSMYLCASIAGGSYNEQFFGPGTRLTVL.

The rearrangement links TRBV5-1 to TRBJ1-1; maybe TRBD1 (6 bases). Deletions cut 0 bases from V and 7 bases from J, with 7 bases between. Germline V gene sequence: CDR1 SGHRS, CDR2 YFSETQ. This CDR3 is 12 amino acids long. The DNA for the CDR3 is TGCGCCAGCAGCTTGGGGACAGTTGAAGCTTTCTTT. This translates into CASSLGTVEAFF. The whole variable domain, filled in from reference TRBV5-1 and TRBJ1-1, reads KAGVTQTPRYLIKTRGQQVTLSCSPISGHRSVSWYQQTPGQGLQFLFEYFSETQRNKGNFPGRFSGRQFSNSRSEMNVSTLELGDSALYLCASSLGTVEAFFGQGTRLTVV.